This TCR beta chain was retrieved from a study of blood T cell repertoires in COVID-19. Overall study context: Researchers got acute and convalescent COVID-19 samples from the United States, Italy and Spain. PBMCs, B-cell-depleted T cells, or T cells provided the cDNA or gDNA that made up the material.

The data were produced by immunoSEQ multiplex PCR, yet TCRdb's version contains in-frame clones alone and is incomplete. The sample lists nearly 95,000 clones; about nine tenths were seen once. The CDR3 has 15 amino acids. In germline, CDR1 is SGHKS, CDR2 YYEKEE (reference sequence). Trimming stripped 7 bases from V and 2 bases from J, with 15 bases between. The origin of this receptor is a woman aged 80 or over with acute or convalescent COVID-19. The sequenced sample consisted of peripheral blood. J is TRBJ2-2 and V is TRBV5-5; the D gene is possibly TRBD2 (6 bases). CDR3 coding DNA: TGTGCCAGCGGGGGTGGAGGGAGCAACACCGGGGAGCTGTTTTTT. Its protein is CASGGGGSNTGELFF. Drawing the rest from reference TRBV5-5 and TRBJ2-2, the complete variable domain is DAGVTQSPTHLIKTRGQQVTLRCSPISGHKSVSWYQQVLGQGPQFIFQYYEKEERGRGNFPDRFSARQFPNYSSELNVNALLLGDSALYLCASGGGGSNTGELFFGEGSRLTVL.